A selection of T cell receptor beta chains follows, all from one sample in a study of control samples from healthy donors and cancer patients. Some clones are missing from TCRdb's copy, which holds only in-frame ones; the method was immunoSEQ multiplex PCR. The sample holds more than 100,000 clones, more than 85% seen once. Sequenced sample: blood. Source of these receptors: a woman aged 18-35 years in good health. Both conserved end residues are trimmed from each CDR3. Fields, in order: CDR3 length, J gene, V gene, CDR3 protein.

len: 14
j_gene: TRBJ2-3
v_gene: TRBV7-9
CDR3aa: ASSLALASSTDTQY

len: 14
j_gene: TRBJ2-5
v_gene: TRBV19
CDR3aa: ASSIGTGRLQETQY

len: 11
j_gene: TRBJ1-3
v_gene: TRBV6-1
CDR3aa: ASSEFSGNTIY

len: 13
j_gene: TRBJ2-6
v_gene: TRBV25-1
CDR3aa: ASSARVSGANVLT

len: 9
j_gene: TRBJ2-5
v_gene: TRBV3-1/TRBV3-2
CDR3aa: ASSQFQTQY

len: 12
j_gene: TRBJ2-5
v_gene: TRBV5-1
CDR3aa: ASSLGGGYDSQY

len: 13
j_gene: TRBJ1-1
v_gene: TRBV6-4
CDR3aa: ASSDCLVLGTEAF

len: 14
j_gene: TRBJ1-1
v_gene: TRBV14
CDR3aa: ASSYPAGVGGTEAF

len: 15
j_gene: TRBJ1-5
v_gene: TRBV24-1
CDR3aa: ATNRDRGYHPNQPQH

len: 13
j_gene: TRBJ2-3
v_gene: TRBV10-1
CDR3aa: ASAGDGAATDTQY

len: 15
j_gene: TRBJ2-1
v_gene: TRBV6-4
CDR3aa: ASSDSGWELSDNEQF

len: 15
j_gene: TRBJ2-3
v_gene: TRBV3-1/TRBV3-2
CDR3aa: ASSQGPPDVSTDTQY

len: 9
j_gene: TRBJ2-3
v_gene: TRBV5-5
CDR3aa: ARKVADTQY

len: 13
j_gene: TRBJ1-2
v_gene: TRBV4-3
CDR3aa: ASSLEGDRVLGYT

len: 14
j_gene: TRBJ1-6
v_gene: TRBV20-1
CDR3aa: SASRVQGSYNSPLH

len: 9
j_gene: TRBJ2-7
v_gene: TRBV6-5
CDR3aa: ASTSGGEQY

len: 13
j_gene: TRBJ2-3
v_gene: TRBV27
CDR3aa: ASSLSLAVTDTQY

len: 11
j_gene: TRBJ2-7
v_gene: TRBV7-2
CDR3aa: ASSPGTGYEQY

len: 13
j_gene: TRBJ2-1
v_gene: TRBV5-6
CDR3aa: ASSWGTSGYNEQF

len: 14
j_gene: TRBJ1-1
v_gene: TRBV28
CDR3aa: ASSPRSKWLDTEAF

len: 14
j_gene: TRBJ1-1
v_gene: TRBV30
CDR3aa: AWSDRRQAKNTEAF

len: 11
j_gene: TRBJ2-5
v_gene: TRBV5-5
CDR3aa: ASSLLTQETQY

len: 10
j_gene: TRBJ2-7
v_gene: TRBV6-5
CDR3aa: ASSSSGARQY

len: 18
j_gene: TRBJ2-5
v_gene: TRBV4-2
CDR3aa: ASSPNPRTSGRPLEETQY

len: 11
j_gene: TRBJ1-5
v_gene: TRBV4-3
CDR3aa: ASSPRQGQPQH

len: 13
j_gene: TRBJ2-7
v_gene: TRBV7-2
CDR3aa: ASSLVTGTGSEQY

len: 10
j_gene: TRBJ1-1
v_gene: TRBV30
CDR3aa: AWSDIYTEAF

len: 12
j_gene: TRBJ1-1
v_gene: TRBV28
CDR3aa: ASSLIQGLDEAF

len: 9
j_gene: TRBJ2-3
v_gene: TRBV12-3/TRBV12-4
CDR3aa: ASREEDTQY

len: 14
j_gene: TRBJ2-1
v_gene: TRBV7-8
CDR3aa: ASSLGTSGTGNEQF

len: 15
j_gene: TRBJ2-6
v_gene: TRBV19
CDR3aa: ASSLFLKSSGANVLT

len: 13
j_gene: TRBJ1-5
v_gene: TRBV19
CDR3aa: ASRQGLYSNQPQH

len: 14
j_gene: TRBJ2-2
v_gene: TRBV6-5
CDR3aa: ASSYPIGGGAGELF

len: 11
j_gene: TRBJ1-2
v_gene: TRBV6-2/TRBV6-3
CDR3aa: ASSNRGNYGYT

len: 12
j_gene: TRBJ2-2
v_gene: TRBV6-2/TRBV6-3
CDR3aa: ASSYTSPTGELF

len: 13
j_gene: TRBJ2-7
v_gene: TRBV2
CDR3aa: ASSQDRVSSYEQY

len: 13
j_gene: TRBJ1-6
v_gene: TRBV19
CDR3aa: ASSLGQTGNSPLH

len: 11
j_gene: TRBJ1-5
v_gene: TRBV2
CDR3aa: ASTTGLFQPQH

len: 13
j_gene: TRBJ2-7
v_gene: TRBV11-2
CDR3aa: ASSQAGGSSYEQY

len: 12
j_gene: TRBJ2-7
v_gene: TRBV18
CDR3aa: ASSPSVWGREQY

len: 11
j_gene: TRBJ1-1
v_gene: TRBV5-1
CDR3aa: ASSLAGVGEAF

len: 13
j_gene: TRBJ2-3
v_gene: TRBV7-2
CDR3aa: ASSSTHLAGDTQY

len: 18
j_gene: TRBJ2-7
v_gene: TRBV27
CDR3aa: ASSPHPQPLTGVGPIEQY

len: 13
j_gene: TRBJ2-1
v_gene: TRBV9
CDR3aa: ASSPRPMANNEQF

len: 13
j_gene: TRBJ2-7
v_gene: TRBV14
CDR3aa: ASSQGIGPRDEQY

len: 16
j_gene: TRBJ2-1
v_gene: TRBV19
CDR3aa: ASTSYGLAGGPVNEQF

len: 14
j_gene: TRBJ2-3
v_gene: TRBV14
CDR3aa: ASSQALVAGSDTQY

len: 13
j_gene: TRBJ1-4
v_gene: TRBV7-2
CDR3aa: ASSLDGATNEKLF